This T cell receptor beta chain is drawn from a study of blood T cell repertoires in COVID-19. Across the study: The samples span acute and convalescent COVID-19 from the United States, Italy and Spain. Sample material is recorded as cDNA or gDNA derived from T cells, B-cell-depleted T cells, or PBMCs.

Original data processing: Amplifying reference gene primers gave estimates of nucleated cell counts. Assay used: immunoSEQ multiplex PCR; TCRdb lists only in-frame clones, some missing. V, J and clone size derive from that table, while D and trimming were established from the DNA sequence. The sample includes about 240,000 clones, around 83% of them seen just once. With 0 bases removed from V and 3 bases from J, the gap between germline ends came to 10 bases. The CDR3 has 14 amino acids. CDR1 is SGHRS and CDR2 is YFSETQ in the germline V gene. This chain connects TRBV5-1 to TRBJ2-7, with D perhaps TRBD1 (6 bases). This TCR derives from a woman older than 75 with acute or convalescent COVID-19. What was sequenced was peripheral blood. The CDR3: CASSLAGTHYEQYF. The CDR3, as DNA: TGCGCCAGCAGCTTGGCTGGGACACACTACGAGCAGTACTTC.